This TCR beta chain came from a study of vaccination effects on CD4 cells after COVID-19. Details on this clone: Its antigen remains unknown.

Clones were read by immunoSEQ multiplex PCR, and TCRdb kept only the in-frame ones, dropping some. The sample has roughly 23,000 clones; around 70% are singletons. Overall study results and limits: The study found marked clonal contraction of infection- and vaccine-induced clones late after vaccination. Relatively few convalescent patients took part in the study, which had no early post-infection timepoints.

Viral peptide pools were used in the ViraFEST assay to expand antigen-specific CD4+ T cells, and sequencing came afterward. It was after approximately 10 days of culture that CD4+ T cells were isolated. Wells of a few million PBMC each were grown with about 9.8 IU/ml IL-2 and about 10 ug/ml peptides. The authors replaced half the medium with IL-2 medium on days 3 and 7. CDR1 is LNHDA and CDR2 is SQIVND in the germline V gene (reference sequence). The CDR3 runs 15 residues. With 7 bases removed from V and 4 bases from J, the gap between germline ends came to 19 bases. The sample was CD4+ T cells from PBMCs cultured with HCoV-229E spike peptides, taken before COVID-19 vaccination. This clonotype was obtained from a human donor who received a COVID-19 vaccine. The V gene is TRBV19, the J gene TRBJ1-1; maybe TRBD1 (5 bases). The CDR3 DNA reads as TGTGCCAGTAATGTTATAGGGGTGAGGGTCACTGAAGCTTTCTTT. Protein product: CASNVIGVRVTEAFF.